Below, one T cell receptor (beta chain) is given with its context. Some clones are missing from TCRdb's copy, which holds only in-frame ones; the method was immunoSEQ multiplex PCR. The table lists 100,000 to 150,000 clones, 89% of them singletons. CDR1 is SGHRS and CDR2 is YFSETQ in the germline V gene. Trimming at V came to 3 bases and at J to 4 bases, leaving 1 base not matched to a gene. The CDR3 sequence is 14 residues long. The data were obtained in a study of cytomegalovirus exposure and HLA in healthy donors. Across the study: It was reported in a later analysis that the roughly 120 validation repertoires used the same platform as the approximately 670 first-cohort repertoires.

The clonotype comes from a woman under 30 in good health and CMV-seronegative. The sequenced material came from PBMCs. The chain couples TRBV5-1 to TRBJ2-3; TRBD1 matches at 11 bases. This CDR3 reads CASSSGQGADTQYF. Written as DNA, the CDR3 is TGCGCCAGCAGCTCGGGACAGGGGGCAGATACGCAGTATTTT.